This passage covers 5 T cell receptor beta chains from one sample sequenced in a study of shared clonotypes between healthy human individuals. Naive CD8 cells lacked CD45RO, underwent positive selection for CCR7 and left out terminally differentiated effector memory CD45RA+ cells. TCRdb keeps only in-frame clones here, not all; method: immunoSEQ multiplex PCR. The sample records approximately 1.9 million clones, roughly 93% being singletons. The sequenced sample consisted of naive CD8+ T cells from PBMCs. The source of these receptors is a man aged 18 to 29 in good health. Some clones in this sample may be carry-over from other donors' samples.

This chain links TRBV27 with TRBJ2-2; D remains unclear. Trimming took off 4 bases at V and 0 bases at J, with 12 bases between the two ends. Germline V gives CDR1 MNHEY, CDR2 SMNVEV (reference sequence). This CDR3 is built from 16 residues. The DNA of the CDR3 is TGTGCCAGCAGTTCGAACGCGGCTTCGAACACCGGGGAGCTGTTTTTT. It encodes CASSSNAASNTGELFF.

The V gene is TRBV6-4, the J gene TRBJ2-7; tentative D call: TRBD2 (6 bases). This CDR3 is 16 amino acids long. V was clipped by 6 bases and J by 0 bases, with 18 bases between them. CDR1 is MRHNA, CDR2 SNTAGT, per germline. The CDR3 DNA follows: TGTGCCAGCAGGGAGTGGGAGGCGGGTTACTCCTACGAGCAGTACTTC. This encodes CASREWEAGYSYEQYF.

J is TRBJ2-2 and V is TRBV27; D gene unclear. The CDR3 is made up of 12 amino acids. Trimming left V 6 bases short and J 4 bases short, with 6 bases between. Germline CDR1 and CDR2: MNHEY and SMNVEV (reference sequence). CDR3 bases: TGTGCCAGCAGCCATAGCACCGGGGAGCTGTTTTTT. Its translation: CASSHSTGELFF.

In its sample, this clone was seen a few times. The chain links TRBV29-1 to TRBJ1-1; 8 bases are a match to TRBD1. V trimming: 3 bases; J trimming: 4 bases; junction bases outside the gene matches: 4. Germline CDR1 and CDR2: SQVTM and ANQGSEA. The CDR3 runs to 13 residues. The CDR3 nucleotides are TGCAGCGTTGAGGGACAGGATGGCACTGAAGCTTTCTTT. Residues: CSVEGQDGTEAFF.

A word on this clone: Other nucleotide sequences from this sample produce the same CDR3. The CDR3 protein is CASSVGASGPTYEQYF. As DNA, the CDR3 is TGTGCCAGCAGCGTTGGTGCTAGCGGGCCTACCTACGAGCAGTACTTC. V usage is TRBV9 and J usage is TRBJ2-7; 8 nucleotides align to TRBD2. Germline V gene lookup returns CDR1 SGDLS and CDR2 YYNGEE. The CDR3 covers 16 residues. V lost 2 bases to trimming and J lost 2 bases; unmatched junction nucleotides: 9.